Listed below are T cell receptor beta chains from one sample, sequenced in a study of T cell repertoires in cytomegalovirus infection. Their antigens remain unidentified. One entry per CDR3 protein, called by TCRdb with MiXCR from the reads. Seen here are hundreds of thousands of distinct CDR3 sequences, 30% to 35% observed once, and the top ten hold about an eighth. The source material was cultured CD8+ T cells from PBMCs, sampled from culture after CMV antigen stimulation. Receptor source: a human donor in good health (CMV status not recorded). Some clones in this sample may be carry-over from other donors' samples. Each CDR3 is given with its conserved first and last residue. The D gene is left open where the match is weak. Clone sizes are given selectively: once, few, many, or a class where the clone is expanded.

CDR3nt: TGTGCCAGCAGTTACTCGACCTTACTGGGGTACACTGAAGCTTTCTTT
CDR3aa: CASSYSTLLGYTEAFF
d_gene: NA
j_gene: TRBJ1-1
v_gene: TRBV6-5
abundance: few

CDR3nt: TGTGCCAGCAACCCACTGGGACAGGGGGCGCCCACAGATACGCAGTATTTT
CDR3aa: CASNPLGQGAPTDTQYF
d_gene: TRBD1
j_gene: TRBJ2-3
v_gene: TRBV6-8
abundance: NA

CDR3nt: TGTGCCAGCAGCTTTACCGGGACAGGGGGCGATTTTAGCTATGGCTACACCTTC
CDR3aa: CASSFTGTGGDFSYGYTF
d_gene: TRBD1
j_gene: TRBJ1-2
v_gene: TRBV7-8
abundance: few

CDR3nt: TGTGCCAGCAGTTGGCCACCAGCGAGTGAGAATTCACCCCTCCACTTT
CDR3aa: CASSWPPASENSPLHF
d_gene: NA
j_gene: TRBJ1-6
v_gene: TRBV28
abundance: few

CDR3nt: TGTGCCAGCAGCGTTAGTCGACAGGATTCACACTATGGCTACACCTTC
CDR3aa: CASSVSRQDSHYGYTF
d_gene: NA
j_gene: TRBJ1-2
v_gene: TRBV9
abundance: few

CDR3nt: TGTGCCAGCAGAGGGGGACAGGGGTCCACAGATACGCAGTATTTT
CDR3aa: CASRGGQGSTDTQYF
d_gene: TRBD1
j_gene: TRBJ2-3
v_gene: TRBV7-9
abundance: few

CDR3nt: TGTGCCAGCAGCACGCCAACAGGGGGCTTTTGGGGCTACACCTTC
CDR3aa: CASSTPTGGFWGYTF
d_gene: TRBD1
j_gene: TRBJ1-2
v_gene: TRBV7-9
abundance: few

CDR3nt: TGTGCCACCAGTGAGGGGGCTGAAGCTTTCTTT
CDR3aa: CATSEGAEAFF
d_gene: NA
j_gene: TRBJ1-1
v_gene: TRBV24-1
abundance: NA

CDR3nt: TGTGCTAGCAGCCCCGGTTTTGGCAGGAATTACAATGAGCAGTTCTTC
CDR3aa: CASSPGFGRNYNEQFF
d_gene: NA
j_gene: TRBJ2-1
v_gene: TRBV7-6
abundance: few

CDR3nt: TGTGCCAGCAGCCTAAGATCCCGAGGGTACACTGAAGCTTTCTTT
CDR3aa: CASSLRSRGYTEAFF
d_gene: NA
j_gene: TRBJ1-1
v_gene: TRBV7-2
abundance: few

CDR3nt: TGTGCCAGCAAAACGGGGACTCTGCGCTATGGCTACACCTTC
CDR3aa: CASKTGTLRYGYTF
d_gene: NA
j_gene: TRBJ1-2
v_gene: TRBV6-2/TRBV6-3
abundance: NA

CDR3nt: TGTGCCAGCAGCCCTGTTGGGGCGGGGGAGACCCAGTACTTC
CDR3aa: CASSPVGAGETQYF
d_gene: NA
j_gene: TRBJ2-5
v_gene: TRBV7-2
abundance: many

CDR3nt: TGTGCCAGCAGCTCCCCTGGGCCTGCCAATGAGCAGTTCTTC
CDR3aa: CASSSPGPANEQFF
d_gene: NA
j_gene: TRBJ2-1
v_gene: TRBV7-6
abundance: NA

CDR3nt: TGCGCCAGCAGCTCTTCGGACAGGGGCTCTAACTATGGCTACACCTTC
CDR3aa: CASSSSDRGSNYGYTF
d_gene: TRBD1
j_gene: TRBJ1-2
v_gene: TRBV5-1
abundance: few

CDR3nt: TGCGCCAGCAGCCCCAGGGACAGGGATCATGGCTACACCTTC
CDR3aa: CASSPRDRDHGYTF
d_gene: TRBD1
j_gene: TRBJ1-2
v_gene: TRBV4-3
abundance: few

CDR3nt: TGTGCCAGTAGTATTCTAGGACAGGGGCCTTACTCCTACAATGAGCAGTTCTTC
CDR3aa: CASSILGQGPYSYNEQFF
d_gene: TRBD1
j_gene: TRBJ2-1
v_gene: TRBV19
abundance: few

CDR3nt: TGTGCCAGCAGCTCCGGACCCTCAGCCAAAAACATTCAGTACTTC
CDR3aa: CASSSGPSAKNIQYF
d_gene: NA
j_gene: TRBJ2-4
v_gene: TRBV7-6
abundance: NA

CDR3nt: TGTGCCAGCAGCTCAGGGACAGGGAGGGAGACCCAGTACTTC
CDR3aa: CASSSGTGRETQYF
d_gene: TRBD1
j_gene: TRBJ2-5
v_gene: TRBV7-6
abundance: NA

CDR3nt: TGTGCCAGTAGCCTGGGGGGGTATATGAACACTGAAGCTTTCTTT
CDR3aa: CASSLGGYMNTEAFF
d_gene: NA
j_gene: TRBJ1-1
v_gene: TRBV19
abundance: few

CDR3nt: TGTGCCAGCAGCCGCTTCATTGGGACGGCTAGGAACACTGAAGCTTTCTTT
CDR3aa: CASSRFIGTARNTEAFF
d_gene: NA
j_gene: TRBJ1-1
v_gene: TRBV28
abundance: NA

CDR3nt: TGTGCCAGCAGTGCAGGGGGCTCCTACAATGAGCAGTTCTTC
CDR3aa: CASSAGGSYNEQFF
d_gene: TRBD1
j_gene: TRBJ2-1
v_gene: TRBV6-1
abundance: few

CDR3nt: TGTGCCAGTAGTATCTGGGGTGCAGATACGCAGTATTTT
CDR3aa: CASSIWGADTQYF
d_gene: NA
j_gene: TRBJ2-3
v_gene: TRBV19
abundance: NA

CDR3nt: TGTGCCAGCAGCGTCCCGGGACAAAGCTTGAAGACCCAGTACTTC
CDR3aa: CASSVPGQSLKTQYF
d_gene: NA
j_gene: TRBJ2-5
v_gene: TRBV7-1
abundance: once

CDR3nt: TGTGCCAGCCTGGGGGACGGGGAGACCCAGTACTTC
CDR3aa: CASLGDGETQYF
d_gene: NA
j_gene: TRBJ2-5
v_gene: TRBV7-6
abundance: many

CDR3nt: TGTGCCAGCAGCCCCCCGAACGCGCAAGAGACCCAGTACTTC
CDR3aa: CASSPPNAQETQYF
d_gene: NA
j_gene: TRBJ2-5
v_gene: TRBV7-9
abundance: NA

CDR3nt: TGTGCCAGCAGCCTTAACTTAGGGGGCCAGTACTTC
CDR3aa: CASSLNLGGQYF
d_gene: TRBD1
j_gene: TRBJ2-4
v_gene: TRBV5-6
abundance: few